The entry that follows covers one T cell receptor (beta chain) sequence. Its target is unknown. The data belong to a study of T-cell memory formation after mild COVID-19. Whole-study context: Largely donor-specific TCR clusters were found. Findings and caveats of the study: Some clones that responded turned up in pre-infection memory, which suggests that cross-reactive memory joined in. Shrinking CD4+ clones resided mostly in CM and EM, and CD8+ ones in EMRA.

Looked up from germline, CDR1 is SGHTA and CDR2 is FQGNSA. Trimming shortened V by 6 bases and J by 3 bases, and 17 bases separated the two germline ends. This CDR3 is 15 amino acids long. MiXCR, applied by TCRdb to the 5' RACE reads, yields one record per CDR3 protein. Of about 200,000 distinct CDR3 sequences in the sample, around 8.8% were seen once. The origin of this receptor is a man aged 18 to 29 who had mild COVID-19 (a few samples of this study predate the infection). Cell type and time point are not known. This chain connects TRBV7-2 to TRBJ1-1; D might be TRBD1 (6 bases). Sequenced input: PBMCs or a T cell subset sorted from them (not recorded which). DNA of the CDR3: TGTGCCAGCAGTTGGGGGGCAGAAGGGTACACTGAAGCTTTCTTT. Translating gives CASSWGAEGYTEAFF. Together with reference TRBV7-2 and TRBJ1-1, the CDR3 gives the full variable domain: GAGVSQSPSNKVTEKGKDVELRCDPISGHTALYWYRQSLGQGLEFLIYFQGNSAPDKSGLPSDRFSAERTGGSVSTLTIQRTQQEDSAVYLCASSWGAEGYTEAFFGQGTRLTVV.